The 29 T cell receptor beta chains in this list originate from one sample, sequenced in a study of shared clonotypes between healthy human individuals. The method was immunoSEQ multiplex PCR; TCRdb's version includes in-frame clones alone and lacks a portion of them. The sample has approximately 2.5 million clones, approximately 93% seen once. Material: naive CD4+ T cells from PBMCs. Subset described: CD45RA+ positively selected. These receptors all stem from a man aged 18 to 35 in good health. Some clones in this sample may be carry-over from other donors' samples.

This clone was seen only once. This chain connects TRBV5-4 to TRBJ2-3; TRBD1 matches 11 bases. The CDR3 consists of 16 residues. CDR1 is SGHNT, CDR2 YYREEE, per germline (reference sequence). V shed 7 bases and J 2 bases; nucleotides not matched to a gene: 9. The chain's CDR3 is CASSPRDRGYTDTQYF. The CDR3 nucleotides are TGTGCCAGCTCTCCGAGGGACAGGGGGTACACAGATACGCAGTATTTT.

The J gene is TRBJ1-1, the V gene TRBV18; D is unclear. The CDR3 loop spans 13 amino acids. Germline V gene sequence: CDR1 KGHSH, CDR2 LQKENI. Between the trimmed V and J ends, which lost 10 bases and 0 bases, there was a span of 12 bases. The CDR3 nucleotides are TGTGCCACCACTCTAACAATGAACACTGAAGCTTTCTTT. Amino acids: CATTLTMNTEAFF.

The chain carries TRBV5-1 and TRBJ2-3; the D is unclear. The CDR3 loop spans 15 amino acids. Germline V gives CDR1 SGHRS, CDR2 YFSETQ. The V end lost 5 bases, the J end lost 2 bases, and 15 bases lay between the germline ends. DNA for the CDR3: TGCGCCAGCAGGGGTGGCGGCGGCCTCACAGATACGCAGTATTTT. Translation gives CASRGGGGLTDTQYF. The full variable domain, its missing parts supplied by reference TRBV5-1 and TRBJ2-3, is KAGVTQTPRYLIKTRGQQVTLSCSPISGHRSVSWYQQTPGQGLQFLFEYFSETQRNKGNFPGRFSGRQFSNSRSEMNVSTLELGDSALYLCASRGGGGLTDTQYFGPGTRLTVL.

This chain connects TRBV7-7 to TRBJ2-2; 7 bases fit TRBD2. The CDR3 consists of 16 residues. Germline CDR1 is SSHAT and CDR2 is FNYEAQ (reference sequence). V dropped 1 base and J dropped 3; count of bases not matched to a gene: 5. CDR3 loop: CASSLGSGIDTGELFF. CDR3 DNA sequence: TGTGCCAGCAGCTTAGGCAGCGGGATAGACACCGGGGAGCTGTTTTTT.

The CDR3 region is CASSLGLAATGELFF. CDR3 nucleotide sequence: TGTGCCAGCAGCCTGGGACTAGCGGCCACCGGGGAGCTGTTTTTT. The V call is TRBV11-3, the J call TRBJ2-2, with 11 bases that match TRBD2. Looked up from germline, CDR1 is SGHNT and CDR2 is YENEEA. The CDR3 loop spans 15 amino acids. V was clipped by 5 bases and J by 4 bases; unmatched bases: 3.

This clone has a single count. The rearrangement links TRBV4-2 to TRBJ2-5, with D uncertain. TRBJ2-7 matches the DNA end more closely, so the J call is doubtful. Germline assignment: CDR1 LGHNA and CDR2 YNFKEQ. This CDR3 region has 16 residues. In DNA, the CDR3 is TGTGCCAGCAGCCATCCCCGGACGGAGAGCTCCTACGAGCAGTACTTC. Encoded protein: CASSHPRTESSYEQYF.

As regards this clone: At the DNA level, this CDR3 is encoded by other sequences in the same sample as well. This sequence joins TRBV5-1 and TRBJ2-4, with D possibly TRBD2 on 5 matching bases. Germline CDR1 reads SGHRS; CDR2 reads YFSETQ. CDR3 length: 13 residues. V dropped 0 bases and J dropped 7 bases, with 8 bases sitting between them. CDR3 sequence: CASSLAGENIQYF. The CDR3 DNA sequence: TGCGCCAGCAGCTTGGCCGGGGAGAACATTCAGTACTTC.

J is TRBJ2-2 and V is TRBV10-3, with D tentatively TRBD2 (5 bases). Trimming left V 9 bases short and J 7 bases short, with 15 bases between. The CDR3 spans 13 residues. The germline V gene has CDR1 ENHRY and CDR2 SYGVKD. CDR3 amino acids: CAIRGSEDGELFF. DNA of the CDR3: TGTGCCATTCGGGGATCGGAGGACGGGGAGCTGTTTTTT.

The chain links TRBV27 to TRBJ2-1, with D maybe TRBD1 (5 bases). Trimming removed 5 bases from V and 3 bases from J, with 14 bases in between. This CDR3 has 15 residues. CDR1 MNHEY and CDR2 SMNVEV come from the germline V gene (reference sequence). CDR3 coding DNA: TGTGCCAGCAGTGACACAGGTTACTTCTACAATGAGCAGTTCTTC. It encodes CASSDTGYFYNEQFF.

The J gene is TRBJ2-1, the V gene TRBV28, with unresolved D. The germline V and J ends were trimmed by 2 bases and 8 bases, with 7 bases remaining between them. The CDR3 has 12 amino acids. The germline CDR1 and CDR2 sequences are MDHEN and SYDVKM. Here the CDR3 reads CASSLNLDEQFF. In nucleotides, the CDR3 is TGTGCCAGCAGTTTAAACTTGGATGAGCAGTTCTTC.

J is TRBJ1-2 and V is TRBV19, with a tentative D call TRBD1 (6 bases). The V and J ends lost 7 bases and 8 bases respectively, with 20 bases between them. The CDR3 loop spans 14 amino acids. In germline, CDR1 is LNHDA, CDR2 SQIVND (reference sequence). CDR3 amino acids: CASNVGGRGRGYTF. The CDR3 DNA reads TGTGCCAGTAATGTTGGAGGCAGGGGAAGGGGCTACACCTTC.

This chain uses TRBV10-3 with TRBJ2-7; possible D gene TRBD2, 6 bases. Germline V lookup: CDR1 ENHRY, CDR2 SYGVKD. This CDR3 has 14 amino acids. V dropped 1 base and J dropped 6 bases, with 13 bases sitting between them. DNA for the CDR3: TGTGCCATCAGTGAGTTGGAGGGGCCCGGCGAGCAGTACTTC. Its protein product is CAISELEGPGEQYF.

About this clone: This same CDR3 is encoded by further DNA sequences in the sample. This chain uses TRBV7-9 with TRBJ1-1, with D possibly matching TRBD1 (5 bases). This CDR3 spans 14 amino acids. Trimming cost V 0 bases and J 1 base, with 6 bases left between them. Germline CDR1 and CDR2: SEHNR and FQNEAQ (reference sequence). This CDR3 is CASSLAQGNTEAFF. The CDR3 DNA reads TGTGCCAGCAGCTTAGCGCAGGGGAACACTGAAGCTTTCTTT.

V usage is TRBV7-9 and J usage is TRBJ2-6; 7 positions agree with TRBD1. V dropped 3 bases and J dropped 2; count of bases not matched to a gene: 4. CDR3 length: 16 amino acids. Germline lookup yields CDR1 SEHNR and CDR2 FQNEAQ (reference sequence). The CDR3 region has the DNA TGTGCCAGCAGCTTTACAGGGGTCCCTGGGGCCAACGTCCTGACTTTC. Amino acid sequence: CASSFTGVPGANVLTF.

This chain joins TRBV30 and TRBJ2-7; D perhaps matches TRBD2 (5 bases). CDR1 and CDR2 from the germline V gene are GTSNPN and SVGIG (reference sequence). Between the trimmed V and J ends, which lost 0 bases and 12 bases, there was a span of 21 bases. This CDR3 comprises 14 residues. The CDR3 region is CAWSVLGYPAVWYF. DNA for the CDR3: TGTGCCTGGAGTGTACTAGGCTACCCCGCGGTGTGGTACTTC.

In the case of this clone: Other DNA variants within this sample encode the same CDR3. The V call is TRBV5-1, the J call TRBJ2-5; D remains unclear. The CDR3 spans 13 residues. Deletions cut 8 bases from V and 2 bases from J, with 13 bases between. The germline V gene encodes CDR1 SGHRS and CDR2 YFSETQ. DNA for the CDR3: TGCGCCAGTTCCAGGTCAGGTCAAGAGACCCAGTACTTC. It yields the protein CASSRSGQETQYF.

About this clone itself: Its ends do not fully match the called genes, so a read error is possible. CDR3 amino acids: CANSIVGDRISNQPQHF. The CDR3 nucleotides read TGTGCCAACAGCATAGTAGGTGACAGGATAAGCAATCAGCCCCAGCATTTT. The chain couples TRBV7-8 to TRBJ1-5; D possibly corresponds to TRBD1 (6 bases). The germline CDR1 and CDR2 sequences are SGHVS and FQNEAQ. The CDR3 runs to 17 residues.

The rearrangement links TRBV7-2 to TRBJ1-5; 8 bases fit TRBD1. V dropped 5 bases and J dropped 1; count of bases not matched to a gene: 7. This CDR3 has 16 amino acids. Germline V CDR1 and CDR2: SGHTA, FQGNSA. The CDR3 nucleotides read TGTGCCAGCAGCATTGCCAGGGGGCTAAGCAATCAGCCCCAGCATTTT. Translating it yields CASSIARGLSNQPQHF.

V and J are TRBV18 and TRBJ2-7, with a tentative D call TRBD2 (5 bases). Germline V lookup: CDR1 KGHSH, CDR2 LQKENI. V was trimmed by 1 base and J by 7 bases, leaving 17 bases between them. This CDR3 is 15 amino acids long. DNA of the CDR3: TGTGCCAGCTCACCACTTGGGAGTCAGTCGGGAGAGCAGTACTTC. Translation gives CASSPLGSQSGEQYF.

With regard to this clone: The sample has other DNA sequences that encode this CDR3 too. The chain couples TRBV20-1 to TRBJ1-1; no firm D call. The CDR3 runs to 11 residues. Germline CDR1 reads DFQATT; CDR2 reads SNEGSKA (reference sequence). Trimming removed 6 bases at V and 1 base at J, with 6 bases between. CDR3 sequence reads: CSARANTEAFF. The CDR3 region has the DNA TGCAGTGCCCGGGCGAACACTGAAGCTTTCTTT.

The CDR3 sequence is CASSLQGAGEQYF. DNA for the CDR3: TGTGCCAGCAGCCTACAGGGGGCGGGGGAGCAGTACTTC. The chain joins TRBV7-9 to TRBJ2-7; 9 bases fit TRBD1. The CDR3 consists of 13 residues. Germline values: CDR1 SEHNR, CDR2 FQNEAQ (reference sequence). Trimming at V came to 5 bases and at J to 7 bases, leaving 6 bases not matched to a gene.

This clone has just a few counts. The chain links TRBV7-3 to TRBJ1-1; D is perhaps TRBD1 (6 bases). The V gene's germline CDR1 is SGHTA and CDR2 FQGTGA. The CDR3 has 13 amino acids. V lost 4 bases, J lost 7 bases, and 13 bases lay in between. This chain's CDR3 is CASSSQGTGEAFF. CDR3 DNA: TGTGCCAGCAGCTCTCAGGGGACCGGTGAAGCTTTCTTT.

The chain joins TRBV29-1 to TRBJ1-2, with 7 bases identical to TRBD1. Germline V gene lookup returns CDR1 SQVTM and CDR2 ANQGSEA. This CDR3 is built from 14 residues. V shed 7 bases, J shed 2 bases, and the junction held 10 bases outside the gene matches. Here the CDR3 DNA reads TGCAGCGCCGACTTACAGGGGTACAACTATGGCTACACCTTC. Protein product: CSADLQGYNYGYTF.

The chain has TRBV2 and TRBJ2-1, with D perhaps given as TRBD1 or TRBD2 (5 bases each). The CDR3 is made up of 15 amino acids. The V end lost 5 bases, the J end lost 1 base, and 12 bases lay between the germline ends. The V gene's germline CDR1 is SNHLY and CDR2 FYNNEI. The chain's CDR3 is CASSRDGSSYNEQFF. In nucleotides, the CDR3 is TGTGCCAGCAGTAGGGACGGAAGTTCCTACAATGAGCAGTTCTTC.

The rearrangement links TRBV6-5 to TRBJ1-2, with D possibly being TRBD1 (5 bases). The length of the CDR3 is 12 residues. Germline lookup yields CDR1 MNHEY and CDR2 SVGAGI. V lost 5 bases, J lost 5 bases, and 9 bases lay in between. CDR3 amino acids: CASSRDGYGYTF. CDR3 DNA: TGTGCCAGCAGTCGGGACGGGTATGGCTACACCTTC.

The chain employs TRBV7-7 and TRBJ2-5; D remains ambiguous. This CDR3 has 14 amino acids. Germline CDR1 reads SSHAT; CDR2 reads FNYEAQ (reference sequence). Trimming shortened V by 1 base and J by 5 bases, and 11 bases separated the two germline ends. Written as DNA, the CDR3 is TGTGCCAGCAGCTTAGGAGAAATGAGCGAGACCCAGTACTTC. Protein product: CASSLGEMSETQYF.

The CDR3 region is CASSYSTDWEQYF. The CDR3 bases are TGTGCCAGCAGTTATTCGACTGATTGGGAGCAGTACTTC. The rearrangement links TRBV6-5 to TRBJ2-7; no clear D gene. Germline V lookup: CDR1 MNHEY, CDR2 SVGAGI. V dropped 3 bases and J dropped 7 bases, with 13 bases sitting between them. The CDR3 consists of 13 residues.

This chain joins TRBV14 and TRBJ2-5; a possible D gene is TRBD2 (6 bases). The CDR3 runs 13 residues. In germline, CDR1 is SGHDN, CDR2 FVKESK. The V and J ends lost 4 bases and 3 bases respectively, with 9 bases between them. This CDR3 reads CASSPWGEETQYF. The DNA for the CDR3 is TGTGCCAGCAGCCCCTGGGGGGAAGAGACCCAGTACTTC.

The chain uses TRBV14 and TRBJ2-5; D gene ambiguous. Germline CDR1 reads SGHDN; CDR2 reads FVKESK. CDR3 length: 13 amino acids. Between the trimmed V and J ends, which lost 3 bases and 6 bases, there was a span of 11 bases. The CDR3 is CASSHVSVQTQYF. DNA of the CDR3: TGTGCCAGCAGCCATGTTTCAGTCCAGACCCAGTACTTC.